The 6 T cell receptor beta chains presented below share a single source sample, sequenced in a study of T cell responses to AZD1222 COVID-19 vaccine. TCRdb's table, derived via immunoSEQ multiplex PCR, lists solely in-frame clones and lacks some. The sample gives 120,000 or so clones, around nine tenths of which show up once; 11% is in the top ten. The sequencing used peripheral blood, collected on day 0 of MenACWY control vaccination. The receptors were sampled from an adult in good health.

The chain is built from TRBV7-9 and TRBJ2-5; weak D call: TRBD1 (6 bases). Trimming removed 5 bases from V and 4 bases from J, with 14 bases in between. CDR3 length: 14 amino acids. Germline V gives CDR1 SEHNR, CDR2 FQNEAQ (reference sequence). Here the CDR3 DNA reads TGTGCCAGCAGCCTCCAACAGGGCGGAGAGACCCAGTACTTC. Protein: CASSLQQGGETQYF.

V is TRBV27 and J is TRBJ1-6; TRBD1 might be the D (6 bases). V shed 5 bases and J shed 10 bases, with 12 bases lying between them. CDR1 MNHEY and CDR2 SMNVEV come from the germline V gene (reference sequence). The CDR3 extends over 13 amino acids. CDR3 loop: CASSQTRGSPLHF. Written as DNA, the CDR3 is TGTGCCAGCAGTCAAACCAGGGGCTCACCCCTCCACTTT.

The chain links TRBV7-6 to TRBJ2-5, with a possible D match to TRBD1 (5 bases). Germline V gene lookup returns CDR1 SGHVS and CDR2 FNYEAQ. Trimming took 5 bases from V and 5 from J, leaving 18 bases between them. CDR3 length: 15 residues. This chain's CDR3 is CASSVEAGFGETQYF. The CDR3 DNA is TGTGCCAGCAGCGTGGAAGCAGGGTTCGGGGAGACCCAGTACTTC.

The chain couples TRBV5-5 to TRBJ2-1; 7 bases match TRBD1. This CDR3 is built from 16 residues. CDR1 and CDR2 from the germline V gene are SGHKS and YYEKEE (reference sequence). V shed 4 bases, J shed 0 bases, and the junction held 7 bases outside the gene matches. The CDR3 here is CASSQQGSPSYNEQFF. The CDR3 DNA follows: TGTGCCAGCAGCCAACAGGGGTCCCCCTCCTACAATGAGCAGTTCTTC. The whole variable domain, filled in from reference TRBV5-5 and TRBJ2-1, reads DAGVTQSPTHLIKTRGQQVTLRCSPISGHKSVSWYQQVLGQGPQFIFQYYEKEERGRGNFPDRFSARQFPNYSSELNVNALLLGDSALYLCASSQQGSPSYNEQFFGPGTRLTVL.

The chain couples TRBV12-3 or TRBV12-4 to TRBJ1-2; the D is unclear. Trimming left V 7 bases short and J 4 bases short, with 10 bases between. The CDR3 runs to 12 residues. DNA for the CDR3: TGTGCCAGCACCTACGGGGTCTATGGCTACACCTTC. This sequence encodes CASTYGVYGYTF.

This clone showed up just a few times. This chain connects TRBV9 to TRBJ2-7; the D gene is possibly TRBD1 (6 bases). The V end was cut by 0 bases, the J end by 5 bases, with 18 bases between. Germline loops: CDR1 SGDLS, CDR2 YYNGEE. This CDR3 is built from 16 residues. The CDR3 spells CASSVAGGQGFHEQYF. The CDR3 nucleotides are TGTGCCAGCAGCGTAGCCGGTGGGCAGGGGTTCCACGAGCAGTACTTC.